This TCR beta chain was sequenced in a study of T cell responses to AZD1222 COVID-19 vaccine. Whole-study context: Analyses pooled second doses at about 4 or about 12 weeks. Study findings and constraints: Repertoires in all cases were sampled only once the peak T cell response had passed.

The CDR3 runs 15 residues. V lost 0 bases to trimming and J lost 0 bases; unmatched junction nucleotides: 4. Germline CDR1 GTSNPN, CDR2 SVGIG (reference sequence). The method was immunoSEQ multiplex PCR; TCRdb's version includes in-frame clones alone and lacks a portion of them. The table includes about 150,000 clones, 90% detected once. Points on this clone: Antigen: not known.

Sequenced material: peripheral blood, taken on day 0 of AZD1222 vaccination. The V gene is TRBV30, the J gene TRBJ1-2; TRBD1 agrees at 7 bases. This sequence was found in an adult in good health. Here the CDR3 reads CAWSVTGVPNYGYTF. In DNA form, the CDR3 reads TGTGCCTGGAGTGTAACAGGGGTCCCTAACTATGGCTACACCTTC.